These 30 T cell receptor beta chains were sequenced from one sample in a study of blood T cell repertoires in COVID-19. The data were produced by immunoSEQ multiplex PCR, yet TCRdb's version contains in-frame clones alone and is incomplete. The profile covers under 150,000 clones, with about 92% appearing a single time and about 4% taken by the ten largest. Sequenced: peripheral blood. The receptors were gathered from a man between 45 and 60 years old with active COVID-19.

This clone was detected once. The CDR3 nucleotides read TGTGCCAGCAGTGAATTGGGGACAGCTGGAAACACCATATATTTT. It encodes CASSELGTAGNTIYF. The V and J genes are TRBV25-1 and TRBJ1-3; 7 bases align to TRBD1. Per germline, CDR1 MGHDK and CDR2 SYGVNS. The CDR3 sequence is 15 residues long. The J segment lost 2 bases and the V segment lost 1 base, leaving 2 bases of the junction unmatched.

The CDR3 reads CASSSSRWLAERGETQYF. DNA for the CDR3: TGTGCCAGCAGCTCATCTCGCTGGCTAGCGGAGAGGGGAGAGACCCAGTACTTC. The chain has TRBV7-9 and TRBJ2-5; 7 positions match TRBD2. The J segment lost 4 bases and the V segment lost 4 bases, leaving 18 bases of the junction unmatched. Germline CDR1 and CDR2: SEHNR and FQNEAQ (reference sequence). This CDR3 region has 18 residues.

This clone is a singleton in its sample. The genes are TRBV19 and TRBJ2-2; the D is unclear. V was trimmed by 4 bases and J by 7 bases, leaving 10 bases between them. CDR3 length: 13 amino acids. Germline V CDR1 and CDR2: LNHDA, SQIVND (reference sequence). The chain's CDR3 is CASSRPRIGELFF. The CDR3 DNA reads TGTGCCAGTAGTAGGCCCCGTATCGGGGAGCTGTTTTTT.

This clone was picked up one time. The J gene is TRBJ2-1, the V gene TRBV5-1, with 10 bases identical to TRBD2. CDR1 and CDR2 (germline): SGHRS, YFSETQ. The CDR3 is 19 residues long. The trim removed 2 bases at V and 10 bases at J, leaving 21 bases unmatched. The CDR3 region is CASSLKPGVGLADSWEQFF. In DNA form, the CDR3 reads TGCGCCAGCAGCTTAAAACCGGGCGTAGGACTAGCGGATTCTTGGGAGCAGTTCTTC.

DNA for the CDR3: TGCGCCAGCAGCTTGGTTACGGAGAAATACTACGAGCAGTACTTC. This encodes CASSLVTEKYYEQYF. The chain is built from TRBV5-1 and TRBJ2-7; no reliable D call. V dropped 0 bases and J dropped 3 bases, with 13 bases sitting between them. The CDR3 loop spans 15 amino acids. Per germline, CDR1 SGHRS and CDR2 YFSETQ.

The chain recombines TRBV24-1 with TRBJ2-1; TRBD2 matches 8 bases. The CDR3 consists of 15 residues. Germline V gene lookup returns CDR1 KGHDR and CDR2 SFDVKD. J was trimmed by 13 bases and V by 2 bases; bases with no gene match: 12. CDR3 bases: TGTGCCACCAGTGATTCCGGGACTAGTCTTCGTCTCCAGTTCTTC. Residues: CATSDSGTSLRLQFF.

This chain uses TRBV7-8 with TRBJ2-5; TRBD2 agrees at 14 bases. This CDR3 has 15 amino acids. Per the germline V gene, CDR1 is SGHVS and CDR2 is FQNEAQ. V shed 1 base and J 5 bases; nucleotides not matched to a gene: 0. The CDR3 loop reads CASSLGLAGGETQYF. The CDR3 DNA reads as TGTGCCAGCAGCTTAGGACTAGCGGGGGGGGAGACCCAGTACTTC.

This chain connects TRBV4-2 to TRBJ1-1, with TRBD1 identical over 11 bases. Germline CDR1 is LGHNA and CDR2 is YNFKEQ. The V gene end was trimmed by 1 base and the J gene end by 8 bases; junction bases not matched to a gene: 6. The CDR3 runs to 15 residues. In DNA form, the CDR3 reads TGTGCCAGCAGCCAAGCCGGGACAGGGGGAAGGGAAGCTTTCTTT. Translation gives CASSQAGTGGREAFF.

CDR3 protein: CASSVGYLMTGASRDEQYV. The CDR3 region has the DNA TGTGCCAGCAGTGTTGGTTATCTGATGACAGGGGCCTCCCGAGACGAGCAGTACGTC. This chain connects TRBV2 to TRBJ2-7; 8 bases agree with TRBD1. V trimming: 4 bases; J trimming: 5 bases; junction bases outside the gene matches: 22. In germline, CDR1 is SNHLY, CDR2 FYNNEI. The CDR3 runs 19 residues.

The chain carries TRBV19 and TRBJ2-7, with 9 bases fitting TRBD1. V shed 6 bases, J shed 4 bases, and the junction held 10 bases outside the gene matches. Germline V gives CDR1 LNHDA, CDR2 SQIVND (reference sequence). The CDR3 spans 15 residues. CDR3 DNA sequence: TGTGCCAGTAGGGCCACAGGGGGCGGCAGTTACGAGCAGTACTTC. This encodes CASRATGGGSYEQYF.

As to this clone: Its ends do not fully match the called genes, so a read error is possible. V gene TRBV6-1 combines with J gene TRBJ2-5, with 8 nucleotides matching TRBD1. CDR3 length: 17 amino acids. The germline gives CDR1 MNHNS, CDR2 SASEGT. The CDR3, as DNA: TGTGCCAGCAGCGAAGATCGTTGGGGACAGGCCCAAGAGACCCAGTACTTC. Protein product: CASSEDRWGQAQETQYF.

The CDR3 region is CATSDSTGGSSSGANVLTF. Written as DNA, the CDR3 is TGTGCCACCAGCGATTCAACAGGGGGCTCTAGCTCTGGGGCCAACGTCCTGACTTTC. The chain links TRBV15 to TRBJ2-6; 9 positions match TRBD1. The CDR3 loop spans 19 amino acids. Germline lookup yields CDR1 LNHNV and CDR2 YYDKDF (reference sequence). Unmatched junction bases numbered 11, after V lost 5 bases and J lost 0 bases.

This chain connects TRBV7-9 to TRBJ2-5; 10 bases align to TRBD2. CDR1 SEHNR and CDR2 FQNEAQ come from the germline V gene (reference sequence). V was pared by 4 bases and J by 2 bases, with 7 bases of the junction left unmatched. The CDR3 has 16 residues. CDR3 DNA sequence: TGTGCCAGCAGCTATCTCCTAGCGGGGGTGCAAGAGACCCAGTACTTC. This sequence encodes CASSYLLAGVQETQYF.

DNA for the CDR3: TGTGCCAGCAGCTTAGAAACTAGCCCACTTACCTACAATGAGCAGTTCTTC. Translated: CASSLETSPLTYNEQFF. This chain links TRBV7-2 with TRBJ2-1; TRBD2 is a possible D gene (6 bases). The germline V and J ends were trimmed by 1 base and 2 bases, with 15 bases remaining between them. CDR3 length: 17 residues. Germline loops: CDR1 SGHTA, CDR2 FQGNSA.

The rearrangement links TRBV19 to TRBJ2-7, with 8 bases identical to TRBD2. With 3 bases clipped from V and 3 bases from J, the junction kept 4 bases outside the gene matches. CDR1 is LNHDA, CDR2 SQIVND, per germline (reference sequence). This CDR3 contains 14 residues. The CDR3 here is CASSMISGSYEQYF. The CDR3 nucleotides are TGTGCCAGTAGTATGATCAGCGGGAGCTACGAGCAGTACTTC.

The chain joins TRBV10-1 to TRBJ2-3; 7 bases match TRBD1. Germline V lookup: CDR1 WNHNN, CDR2 SYGVQD (reference sequence). The CDR3 loop spans 16 amino acids. J was trimmed by 3 bases and V by 3 bases; bases with no gene match: 9. CDR3 sequence reads: CASSEGGRGETDTQYF. The DNA for the CDR3 is TGCGCCAGCAGTGAAGGGGGCAGGGGAGAAACAGATACGCAGTATTTT.

J is TRBJ2-1 and V is TRBV25-1; D gene ambiguous. In germline, CDR1 is MGHDK, CDR2 SYGVNS. The CDR3 spans 13 residues. Trimming removed 3 bases at V and 4 bases at J, with 7 bases between. The CDR3 sequence is CASSDPNYNEQFF. DNA of the CDR3: TGTGCCAGCAGTGATCCCAATTACAATGAGCAGTTCTTC.

This clone was counted once. This sequence joins TRBV7-2 and TRBJ2-3; D is possibly TRBD2 (6 bases). Trimming removed 3 bases from V and 8 bases from J, with 9 bases in between. This CDR3 is built from 12 residues. Germline CDR1 SGHTA, CDR2 FQGNSA. Here the CDR3 reads CASSLDYTTQYF. The CDR3 DNA sequence: TGTGCCAGCAGCTTGGACTACACTACGCAGTATTTT.

The chain uses TRBV18 and TRBJ2-1, with D perhaps matching TRBD1 (6 bases). Germline V gives CDR1 KGHSH, CDR2 LQKENI. The germline V and J ends were trimmed by 2 bases and 3 bases, with 17 bases remaining between them. The CDR3 sequence is 17 residues long. CDR3 region: CASSPLQVRDNYNEQFF. For the CDR3, the DNA is TGTGCCAGCTCACCATTACAGGTTCGGGACAACTACAATGAGCAGTTCTTC.

The chain is built from TRBV6-5 and TRBJ1-6, with TRBD1 matching over 8 bases. CDR3 length: 15 residues. With V trimmed by 6 bases and J by 9 bases, 10 bases remained unmatched. Germline assignment: CDR1 MNHEY and CDR2 SVGAGI. CDR3 sequence reads: CASRLQTGVFSPLHF. In nucleotides, the CDR3 is TGTGCCAGCAGACTACAGACAGGGGTGTTTTCACCCCTCCACTTT.

The V and J genes are TRBV7-6 and TRBJ2-5; TRBD1 matches 11 bases. The V gene end was trimmed by 5 bases and the J gene end by 9 bases; junction bases not matched to a gene: 2. CDR1 and CDR2 from the germline V gene are SGHVS and FNYEAQ. This CDR3 contains 12 residues. CDR3 protein: CASSRDRGAQYF. The CDR3 DNA is TGTGCCAGCAGCCGGGACAGGGGGGCCCAGTACTTC.

The chain is built from TRBV30 and TRBJ2-1; D is uncertain. The germline V and J ends were trimmed by 0 bases and 4 bases, with 7 bases remaining between them. CDR1 and CDR2 from the germline V gene are GTSNPN and SVGIG (reference sequence). This CDR3 has 13 residues. CDR3 coding DNA: TGTGCCTGGAGTGTAGATAGTTACAATGAGCAGTTCTTC. Translation gives CAWSVDSYNEQFF.

V and J are TRBV11-3 and TRBJ2-1, with D possibly being TRBD2 (6 bases). Per germline, CDR1 SGHNT and CDR2 YENEEA. V was shortened by 2 bases and J by 5 bases, with 13 bases between the two germline ends. The CDR3 covers 15 residues. The CDR3 region has the DNA TGTGCCAGCAGCTTAAATTGGCTAGCGAACAATGAGCAGTTCTTC. Residues: CASSLNWLANNEQFF. Full variable domain (remainder filled in from reference TRBV11-3 and TRBJ2-1): EAGVVQSPRYKIIEKKQPVAFWCNPISGHNTLYWYLQNLGQGPELLIRYENEEAVDDSQLPKDRFSAERLKGVDSTLKIQPAELGDSAVYLCASSLNWLANNEQFFGPGTRLTVL.

This rearrangement joins TRBV19 to TRBJ1-3; a weak D match, TRBD1 (5 bases). CDR1 and CDR2 (germline): LNHDA, SQIVND (reference sequence). The CDR3 has 14 amino acids. V was shortened by 5 bases and J by 2 bases, with 10 bases between the two germline ends. CDR3 in amino acids: CASSPGYPGNTIYF. In nucleotides, the CDR3 is TGTGCCAGTAGTCCAGGGTATCCTGGAAACACCATATATTTT.

The genes are TRBV9 and TRBJ1-6; 7 bases agree with TRBD1. Germline lookup yields CDR1 SGDLS and CDR2 YYNGEE. Trimming removed 10 bases from V and 7 bases from J; junction bases left unmatched: 8. The CDR3 extends over 13 amino acids. As DNA, the CDR3 is TGTGCCTCCAGGGGGACAGTAAATTCACCCCTCCACTTT. Translation gives CASRGTVNSPLHF.

V is TRBV14 and J is TRBJ2-1; 8 nucleotides align to TRBD2. Germline V gives CDR1 SGHDN, CDR2 FVKESK. Unmatched junction bases numbered 5, after V lost 0 bases and J lost 4 bases. The CDR3 is 16 residues long. The CDR3 loop is CASSQEPGGPYNEQFF. The CDR3 DNA reads TGTGCCAGCAGCCAAGAACCGGGAGGGCCTTACAATGAGCAGTTCTTC.

This chain links TRBV3-1 (or the pseudogene TRBV3-2) with TRBJ1-6; a possible D gene is TRBD1 (5 bases). The CDR3 contains 16 residues. The V and J ends lost 0 bases and 9 bases respectively, with 15 bases between them. Germline lookup yields CDR1 LGHDT and CDR2 YNNKEL (reference sequence). CDR3 loop: CASSQDSQGNGSPLHF. The CDR3 nucleotides read TGTGCCAGCAGCCAAGACTCCCAGGGAAACGGTTCACCCCTCCACTTT.

V is TRBV19 and J is TRBJ2-5, with D maybe TRBD2 (5 bases). The CDR3 is 15 residues long. Trimming took off 5 bases at V and 5 bases at J, with 18 bases between the two ends. The germline gives CDR1 LNHDA, CDR2 SQIVND (reference sequence). The CDR3 DNA reads as TGTGCCAGTAGTTCGAGGGCCGGAGGAAGGGAGACCCAGTACTTC. It codes for CASSSRAGGRETQYF.

The V and J genes are TRBV4-1 and TRBJ2-1; 10 bases map to TRBD2. Germline V gene data show CDR1 as MGHRA and CDR2 as YSYEKL. The V segment lost 1 base and the J segment 7 bases; nucleotides outside the gene matches: 10. There are 17 residues in the CDR3. The CDR3 loop is CASSQGESSGRWNEQFF. The CDR3 nucleotides read TGCGCCAGCAGCCAAGGCGAGTCTAGCGGGAGATGGAATGAGCAGTTCTTC.

The V gene is TRBV15, the J gene TRBJ2-5; 9 bases are a match to TRBD1. The J segment lost 5 bases and the V segment lost 8 bases, leaving 9 bases of the junction unmatched. The germline CDR1 and CDR2 sequences are LNHNV and YYDKDF (reference sequence). CDR3 size: 14 residues. The CDR3 bases are TGTGCCACCGGGTATGGGACAGGGACTGAGACCCAGTACTTC. Its protein is CATGYGTGTETQYF.